A single sample is the source of the 14 T cell receptor beta chains below, sequenced in a study of T-cell reconstitution after alpha-beta-depleted transplantation in children. The library targeted TCRbeta and was prepared with unique molecular identifiers. TCRdb itself ran the PCR reads through MiXCR, one entry per CDR3 protein. The repertoire holds around 250,000 distinct CDR3 sequences, with 9.9% as singletons. The sequencing used PBMCs from the stem cell graft donor, collected from the stem cell graft. These receptors came from a human donor who donated a stem cell graft to a child with SCID.

Many counts were recorded for this clonotype. The rearrangement uses TRBV5-1 and TRBJ2-3; the match to TRBD2 covers 7 bases. The CDR3 loop spans 15 amino acids. V lost 3 bases, J lost 2 bases, and 6 bases stayed unmatched. Germline lookup yields CDR1 SGHRS and CDR2 YFSETQ. The CDR3 nucleotides are TGCGCCAGCAGCTCGCTAGCGGTTGACACAGATACGCAGTATTTT. This codes for CASSSLAVDTDTQYF.

At least ten counts were recorded for this clonotype. The chain couples TRBV20-1 to TRBJ2-7; D unresolved. CDR1 and CDR2 from the germline V gene are DFQATT and SNEGSKA (reference sequence). The CDR3 is 10 amino acids. The V end was cut by 3 bases, the J end by 10 bases, with 10 bases between. DNA for the CDR3: TGCAGTGCTAGCAGGATAGATCAGTACTTC. It translates to CSASRIDQYF.

This clonotype has a handful of counts. J is TRBJ1-1 and V is TRBV6-5; D is unclear. The CDR3 totals 14 residues. Germline CDR1 and CDR2: MNHEY and SVGAGI. The V end was cut by 1 base, the J end by 1 base, with 7 bases between. The CDR3: CASSYLFPNTEAFF. CDR3 coding DNA: TGTGCCAGCAGTTACTTATTCCCGAACACTGAAGCTTTCTTT.

CDR3 nucleotide sequence: TGCGCCAGCAGCTCCGGCTTGGGGACAGGACCCATGGAGCGAACAGATACGCAGTATTTT. Translating it yields CASSSGLGTGPMERTDTQYF. The J gene is TRBJ2-3, the V gene TRBV5-1, with 8 bases matching TRBD1. Per germline, CDR1 SGHRS and CDR2 YFSETQ. This CDR3 comprises 20 residues. The J segment lost 3 bases and the V segment lost 3 bases, leaving 21 bases of the junction unmatched.

This clonotype has a handful of counts. The CDR3 DNA reads TGTGCCAGCAGCTCTTTACATGGCGCCTACGAGCAGTACTTC. It translates to CASSSLHGAYEQYF. The V gene is TRBV7-9, the J gene TRBJ2-7; D is undetermined. V gave up 4 bases and J gave up 2 bases, with 12 bases separating them. The CDR3 contains 14 residues. CDR1 and CDR2 (germline): SEHNR, FQNEAQ (reference sequence).

This clonotype was seen more than once but under ten times. V is TRBV12-3 or TRBV12-4 and J is TRBJ2-3, with 12 bases that match TRBD2. The V gene end was trimmed by 3 bases and the J gene end by 11 bases; junction bases not matched to a gene: 0. CDR3 length: 12 residues. CDR3 sequence reads: CASSLTSGGQYF. The CDR3 DNA is TGTGCCAGCAGTTTGACTAGCGGGGGGCAGTATTTT.

This clonotype occurred a few times. This chain links TRBV7-9 with TRBJ1-6; D remains ambiguous. With 5 bases removed from V and 3 bases from J, the gap between germline ends came to 11 bases. Germline CDR1 reads SEHNR; CDR2 reads FQNEAQ (reference sequence). The CDR3 contains 15 residues. The CDR3 region has the DNA TGTGCCAGCAGCCTCCACAGCGGCTATAATTCACCCCTCCACTTT. This encodes CASSLHSGYNSPLHF.

The V and J genes are TRBV27 and TRBJ1-2; the D gene is possibly TRBD1 (6 bases). The germline CDR1 and CDR2 sequences are MNHEY and SMNVEV (reference sequence). The CDR3 is made up of 12 amino acids. V shed 8 bases and J shed 7 bases, with 14 bases lying between them. The CDR3 DNA reads as TGTGCCAGCCGGGGGGCGAGTTTTGGCTACACCTTC. This encodes CASRGASFGYTF.

The J gene is TRBJ2-2, the V gene TRBV9, with 7 bases identical to TRBD1. With V trimmed by 0 bases and J by 7 bases, 3 bases remained unmatched. The CDR3 consists of 14 residues. Germline V gene lookup returns CDR1 SGDLS and CDR2 YYNGEE. This CDR3 reads CASSVEGGLGELFF. CDR3 sequence (DNA): TGTGCCAGCAGCGTAGAAGGGGGCCTCGGGGAGCTGTTTTTT.

This clonotype was observed a few times. The genes are TRBV9 and TRBJ2-1; no reliable D call. The CDR3 is made up of 13 amino acids. Trimming left V 5 bases short and J 8 bases short, with 14 bases between. Germline-derived CDR1 and CDR2 are SGDLS and YYNGEE. CDR3 amino acids: CASSQLFADEQFF. DNA of the CDR3: TGTGCCAGCAGTCAACTTTTCGCGGATGAGCAGTTCTTC. Filled out from reference TRBV9 and TRBJ2-1, the complete variable domain reads DSGVTQTPKHLITATGQRVTLRCSPRSGDLSVYWYQQSLDQGLQFLIQYYNGEERAKGNILERFSAQQFPDLHSELNLSSLELGDSALYFCASSQLFADEQFFGPGTRLTVL.

The CDR3 bases are TGTGCCAGCAGTTTTGGGGGGGGGGCCCCTGAGCAGTTCTTC. Translating gives CASSFGGGAPEQFF. The V and J genes are TRBV12-3 or TRBV12-4 and TRBJ2-1, with D tentatively TRBD2 (7 bases). This CDR3 has 14 amino acids. V was pared by 3 bases and J by 9 bases, with 15 bases between.

On this clonotype: This may arise from a read error, as a much more abundant clone is one base away. This sequence joins TRBV5-5 and TRBJ2-1; 14 positions agree with TRBD2. J lost 6 bases, V lost 4 bases, and 3 bases had no gene match. CDR1 is SGHKS and CDR2 is YYEKEE in the germline V gene (reference sequence). The CDR3 spans 15 residues. The CDR3 spells CASSQTSGGVNEQFF. The CDR3 nucleotides read TGTGCCAGCAGCCAGACTAGCGGGGGGGTCAATGAGCAGTTCTTC.

This clonotype was counted many times. The chain links TRBV29-1 to TRBJ2-1; 9 bases are a match to TRBD2. The CDR3 spans 14 residues. V lost 3 bases, J lost 8 bases, and 8 bases stayed unmatched. The germline gives CDR1 SQVTM, CDR2 ANQGSEA. In DNA, the CDR3 is TGCAGCGTTGACTTGCGGGGGGGAGTCGATGAGCAGTTCTTC. It is translated as CSVDLRGGVDEQFF.

This clonotype was recorded many times. This sequence joins TRBV12-3 or TRBV12-4 and TRBJ2-1; the D call may be TRBD1 or TRBD2 (6 bases each). This CDR3 is 14 amino acids long. V lost 4 bases and J lost 7, with 14 bases in between. The CDR3 DNA reads as TGTGCCAGCAGTTATGGGGGGCTTAATAATGAGCAGTTCTTC. Protein sequence: CASSYGGLNNEQFF.